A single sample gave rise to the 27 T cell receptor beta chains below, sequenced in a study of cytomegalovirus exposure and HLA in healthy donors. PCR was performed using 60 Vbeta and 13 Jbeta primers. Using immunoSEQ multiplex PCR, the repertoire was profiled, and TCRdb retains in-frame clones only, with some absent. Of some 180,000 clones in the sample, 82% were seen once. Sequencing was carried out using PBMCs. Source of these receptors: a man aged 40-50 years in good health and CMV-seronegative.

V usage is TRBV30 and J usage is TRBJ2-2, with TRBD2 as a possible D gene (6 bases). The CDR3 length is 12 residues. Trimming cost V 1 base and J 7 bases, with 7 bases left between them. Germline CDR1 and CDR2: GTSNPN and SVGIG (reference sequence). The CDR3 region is CAWSAEGGELFF. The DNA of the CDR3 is TGTGCCTGGAGTGCGGAGGGCGGGGAGCTGTTTTTT.

The CDR3 here is CASTQSQAAGNTIYF. CDR3 DNA: TGTGCCAGCACCCAATCGCAGGCTGCTGGAAACACCATATATTTT. This chain joins TRBV7-9 and TRBJ1-3, with D uncertain. This CDR3 region has 15 residues. Germline V lookup: CDR1 SEHNR, CDR2 FQNEAQ (reference sequence). V shed 7 bases and J shed 2 bases, with 15 bases lying between them.

CDR3 loop: CASSIQGYGNTIYF. The CDR3 DNA reads TGTGCCAGCAGCATACAGGGGTACGGAAACACCATATATTTT. The chain couples TRBV7-2 to TRBJ1-3; 7 nucleotides line up with TRBD1. This CDR3 comprises 14 residues. CDR1 is SGHTA and CDR2 is FQGNSA in the germline V gene. The V and J ends lost 5 bases and 4 bases, in that order; junction bases with no gene match: 5.

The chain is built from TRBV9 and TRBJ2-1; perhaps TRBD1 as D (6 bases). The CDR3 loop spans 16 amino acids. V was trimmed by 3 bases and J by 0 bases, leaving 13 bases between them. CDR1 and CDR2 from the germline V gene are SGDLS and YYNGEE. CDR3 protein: CASSGERTASYNEQFF. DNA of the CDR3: TGTGCCAGCAGCGGGGAACGGACAGCCTCCTACAATGAGCAGTTCTTC. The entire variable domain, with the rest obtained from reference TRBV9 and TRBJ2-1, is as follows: DSGVTQTPKHLITATGQRVTLRCSPRSGDLSVYWYQQSLDQGLQFLIQYYNGEERAKGNILERFSAQQFPDLHSELNLSSLELGDSALYFCASSGERTASYNEQFFGPGTRLTVL.

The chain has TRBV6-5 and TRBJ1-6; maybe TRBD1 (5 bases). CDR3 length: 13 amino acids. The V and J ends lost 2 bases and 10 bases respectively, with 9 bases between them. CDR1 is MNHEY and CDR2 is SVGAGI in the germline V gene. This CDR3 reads CASSYESGSPLHF. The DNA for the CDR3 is TGTGCCAGCAGTTACGAGTCAGGGTCACCCCTCCACTTT.

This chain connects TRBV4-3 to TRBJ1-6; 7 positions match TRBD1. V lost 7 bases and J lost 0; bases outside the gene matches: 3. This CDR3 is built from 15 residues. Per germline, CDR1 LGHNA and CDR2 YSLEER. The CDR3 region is CASNTGASYNSPLHF. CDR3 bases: TGCGCCAGCAATACAGGGGCCTCCTATAATTCACCCCTCCACTTT.

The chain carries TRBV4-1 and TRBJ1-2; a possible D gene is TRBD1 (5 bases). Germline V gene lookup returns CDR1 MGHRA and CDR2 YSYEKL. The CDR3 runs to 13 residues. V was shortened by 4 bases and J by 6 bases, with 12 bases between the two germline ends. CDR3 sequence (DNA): TGCGCCAGCAGCCTATATCAACAGGATGGCTACACCTTC. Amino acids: CASSLYQQDGYTF.

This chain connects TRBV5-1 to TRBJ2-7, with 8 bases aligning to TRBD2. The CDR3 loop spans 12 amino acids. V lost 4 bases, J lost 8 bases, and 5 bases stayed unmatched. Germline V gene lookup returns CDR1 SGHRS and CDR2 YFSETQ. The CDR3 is CASSRLAGKQYF. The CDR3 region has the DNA TGCGCCAGCAGCCGTCTAGCGGGCAAGCAGTACTTC.

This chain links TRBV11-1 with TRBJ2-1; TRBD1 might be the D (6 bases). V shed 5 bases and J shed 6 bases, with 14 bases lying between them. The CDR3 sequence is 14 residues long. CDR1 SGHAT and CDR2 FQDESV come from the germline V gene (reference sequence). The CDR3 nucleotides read TGTGCCAGCAGCCGAACAGGGAATTTCAATGAGCAGTTCTTC. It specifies CASSRTGNFNEQFF.

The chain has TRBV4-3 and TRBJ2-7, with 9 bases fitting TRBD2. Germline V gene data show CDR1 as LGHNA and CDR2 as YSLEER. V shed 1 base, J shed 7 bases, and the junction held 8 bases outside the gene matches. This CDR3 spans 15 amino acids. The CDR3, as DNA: TGCGCCAGCAGCCAAGGGGGCGGGAGGGTCGGGGAGCAGTACTTC. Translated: CASSQGGGRVGEQYF.

In DNA form, the CDR3 reads TGTGCCAGCAGTACCCTAGGACAGGGGGCTATAAACACTGAAGCTTTCTTT. Protein sequence: CASSTLGQGAINTEAFF. The chain joins TRBV28 to TRBJ1-1; 11 bases are a match to TRBD1. Germline loops: CDR1 MDHEN, CDR2 SYDVKM. The CDR3 is made up of 17 amino acids. V was clipped by 5 bases and J by 2 bases; unmatched bases: 10.

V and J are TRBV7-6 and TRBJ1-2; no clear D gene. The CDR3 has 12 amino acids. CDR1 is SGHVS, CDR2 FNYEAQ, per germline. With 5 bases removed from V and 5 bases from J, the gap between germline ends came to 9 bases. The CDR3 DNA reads TGTGCCAGCAGCGGGAGCGGGTATGGCTACACCTTC. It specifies CASSGSGYGYTF.

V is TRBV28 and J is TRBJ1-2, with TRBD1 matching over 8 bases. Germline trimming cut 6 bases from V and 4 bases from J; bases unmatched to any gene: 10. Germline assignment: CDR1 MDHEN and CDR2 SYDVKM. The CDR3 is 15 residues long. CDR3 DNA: TGTGCCAGCAGGATCCCAGGGGGCGCCGGCTATGGCTACACCTTC. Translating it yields CASRIPGGAGYGYTF.

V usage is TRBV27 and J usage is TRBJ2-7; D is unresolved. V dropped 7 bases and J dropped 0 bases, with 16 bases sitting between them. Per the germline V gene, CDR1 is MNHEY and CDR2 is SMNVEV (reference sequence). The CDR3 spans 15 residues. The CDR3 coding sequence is TGTGCCAGCAAACCCGGCGACACTGACTCCTACGAGCAGTACTTC. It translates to CASKPGDTDSYEQYF.

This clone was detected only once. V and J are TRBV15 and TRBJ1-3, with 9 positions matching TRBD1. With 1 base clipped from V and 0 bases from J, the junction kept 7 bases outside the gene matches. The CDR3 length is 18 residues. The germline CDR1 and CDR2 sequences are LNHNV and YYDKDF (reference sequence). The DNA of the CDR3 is TGTGCCACCAGCAGAGTGGGGACAGGGAGTCTCTCTGGAAACACCATATATTTT. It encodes CATSRVGTGSLSGNTIYF.

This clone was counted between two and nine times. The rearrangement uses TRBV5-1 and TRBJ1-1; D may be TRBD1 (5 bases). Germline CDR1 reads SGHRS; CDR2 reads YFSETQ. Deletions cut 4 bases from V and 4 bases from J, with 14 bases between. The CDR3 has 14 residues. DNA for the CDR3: TGCGCCAGCAGCCCTCGGTGGGGGGGCACTGAAGCTTTCTTT. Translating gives CASSPRWGGTEAFF.

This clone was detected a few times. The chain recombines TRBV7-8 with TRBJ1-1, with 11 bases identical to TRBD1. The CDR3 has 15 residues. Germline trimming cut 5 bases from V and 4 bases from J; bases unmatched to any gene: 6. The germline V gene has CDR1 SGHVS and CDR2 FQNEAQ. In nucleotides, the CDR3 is TGTGCCAGCAGCCTGGACAGGGGGCGGACCACTGAAGCTTTCTTT. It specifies CASSLDRGRTTEAFF.

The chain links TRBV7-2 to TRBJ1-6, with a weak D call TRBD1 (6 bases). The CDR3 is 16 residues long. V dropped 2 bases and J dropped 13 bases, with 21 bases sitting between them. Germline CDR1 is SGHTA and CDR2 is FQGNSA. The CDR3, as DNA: TGTGCCAGCAGCTTAAGAAACCTCCGCGGGGGCTCCCCCCTCCACTTT. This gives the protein CASSLRNLRGGSPLHF.

CDR3 amino acids: CASSVDRGLYEQYF. The CDR3 nucleotides are TGTGCCAGCAGCGTAGACAGGGGGCTCTACGAGCAGTACTTC. The rearrangement links TRBV9 to TRBJ2-7, with 9 bases lining up with TRBD1. The V segment lost 0 bases and the J segment 3 bases; nucleotides outside the gene matches: 1. This CDR3 is built from 14 residues. Germline CDR1 SGDLS, CDR2 YYNGEE.

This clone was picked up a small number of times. This chain's CDR3 is CAWARDSRFGEKLFF. CDR3 nucleotide sequence: TGTGCCTGGGCTCGGGACTCGCGGTTCGGGGAAAAACTGTTTTTT. The gene calls are TRBV30 and TRBJ1-4, with a tentative D call TRBD1 (5 bases). Germline V lookup: CDR1 GTSNPN, CDR2 SVGIG (reference sequence). The CDR3 loop spans 15 amino acids. Trimming removed 5 bases from V and 8 bases from J, with 21 bases in between.

CDR3 nucleotides: TGTGCCAGCAGCTTAGGCCGAGGACTAGCGCGTGACTACGAGCAGTACTTC. It codes for CASSLGRGLARDYEQYF. The chain uses TRBV7-8 and TRBJ2-7; 9 bases map to TRBD2. Germline lookup yields CDR1 SGHVS and CDR2 FQNEAQ. Germline trimming cut 1 base from V and 3 bases from J; bases unmatched to any gene: 10. This CDR3 region has 17 residues.

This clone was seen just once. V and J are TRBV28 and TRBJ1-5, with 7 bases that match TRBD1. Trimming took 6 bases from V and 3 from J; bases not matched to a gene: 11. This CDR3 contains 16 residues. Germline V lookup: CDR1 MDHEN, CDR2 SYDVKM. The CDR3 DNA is TGTGCCAGCAGAACCGGGACAGTCAGTTTCAATCAGCCCCAGCATTTT. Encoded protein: CASRTGTVSFNQPQHF. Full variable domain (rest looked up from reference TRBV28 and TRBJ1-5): DVKVTQSSRYLVKRTGEKVFLECVQDMDHENMFWYRQDPGLGLRLIYFSYDVKMKEKGDIPEGYSVSREKKERFSLILESASTNQTSMYLCASRTGTVSFNQPQHFGDGTRLSIL.

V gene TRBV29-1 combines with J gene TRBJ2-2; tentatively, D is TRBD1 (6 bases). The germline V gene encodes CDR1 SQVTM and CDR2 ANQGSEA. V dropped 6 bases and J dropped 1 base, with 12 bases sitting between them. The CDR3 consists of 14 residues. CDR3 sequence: CSVGTQLNTGELFF. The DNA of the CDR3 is TGCAGCGTCGGGACACAATTGAACACCGGGGAGCTGTTTTTT.

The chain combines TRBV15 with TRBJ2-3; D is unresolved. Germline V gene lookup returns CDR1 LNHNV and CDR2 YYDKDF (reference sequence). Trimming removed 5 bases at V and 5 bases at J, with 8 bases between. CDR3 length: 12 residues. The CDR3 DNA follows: TGTGCCACCAGCCCCTCGAGAGATACGCAGTATTTT. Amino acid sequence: CATSPSRDTQYF.

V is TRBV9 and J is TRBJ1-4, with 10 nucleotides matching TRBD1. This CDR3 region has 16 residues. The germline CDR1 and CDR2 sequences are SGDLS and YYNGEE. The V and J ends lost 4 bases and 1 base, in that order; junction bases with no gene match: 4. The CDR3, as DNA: TGTGCCAGCAGCCGGGACAGGGGCGGAACTAATGAAAAACTGTTTTTT. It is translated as CASSRDRGGTNEKLFF.

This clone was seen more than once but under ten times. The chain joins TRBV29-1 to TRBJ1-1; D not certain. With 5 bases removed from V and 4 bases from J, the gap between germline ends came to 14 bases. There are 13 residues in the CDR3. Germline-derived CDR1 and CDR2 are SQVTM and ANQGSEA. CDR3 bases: TGCAGCGTTCGGTCCGGGGATTCCACTGAAGCTTTCTTT. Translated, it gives CSVRSGDSTEAFF.

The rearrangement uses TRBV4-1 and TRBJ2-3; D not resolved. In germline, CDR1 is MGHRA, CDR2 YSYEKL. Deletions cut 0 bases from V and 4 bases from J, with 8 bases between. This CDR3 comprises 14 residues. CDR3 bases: TGCGCCAGCAGCCAAGATCGGAGTTCAGATACGCAGTATTTT. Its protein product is CASSQDRSSDTQYF.